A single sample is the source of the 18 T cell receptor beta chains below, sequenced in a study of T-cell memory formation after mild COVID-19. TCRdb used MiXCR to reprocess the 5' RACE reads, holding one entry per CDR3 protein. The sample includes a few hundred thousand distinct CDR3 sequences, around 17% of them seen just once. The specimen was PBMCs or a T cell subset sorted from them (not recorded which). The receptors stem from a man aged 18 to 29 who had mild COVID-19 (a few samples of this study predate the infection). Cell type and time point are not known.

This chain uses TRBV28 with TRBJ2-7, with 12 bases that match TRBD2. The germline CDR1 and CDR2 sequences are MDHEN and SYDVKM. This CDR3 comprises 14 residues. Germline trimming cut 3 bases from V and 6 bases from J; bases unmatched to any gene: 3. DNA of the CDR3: TGTGCCAGCAGTTTGCGACTAGCGGGGGCCGAGCAGTACGTC. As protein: CASSLRLAGAEQYV.

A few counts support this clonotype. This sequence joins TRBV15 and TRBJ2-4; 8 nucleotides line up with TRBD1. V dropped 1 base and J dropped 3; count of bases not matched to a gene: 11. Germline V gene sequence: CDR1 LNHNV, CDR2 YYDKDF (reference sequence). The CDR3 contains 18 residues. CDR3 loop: CATSRGGQVGVGKNIQYF. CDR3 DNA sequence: TGTGCCACCAGCAGAGGGGGACAGGTCGGAGTGGGCAAAAACATTCAGTACTTC.

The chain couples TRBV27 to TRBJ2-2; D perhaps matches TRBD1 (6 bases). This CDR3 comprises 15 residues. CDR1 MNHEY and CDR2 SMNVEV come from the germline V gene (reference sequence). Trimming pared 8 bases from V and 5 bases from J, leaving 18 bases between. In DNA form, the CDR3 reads TGTGCCAGCCAGCCAACAGTCAGGGGTACCGGGGAGCTGTTTTTT. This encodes CASQPTVRGTGELFF.

The CDR3 region has the DNA TGTGCCAGCAGTGAACAGGGAGGCACAGATACGCAGTATTTT. This sequence encodes CASSEQGGTDTQYF. V gene TRBV2 combines with J gene TRBJ2-3, with D perhaps matching TRBD1 or TRBD2 (5 bases each). This CDR3 contains 14 residues. Germline CDR1 reads SNHLY; CDR2 reads FYNNEI. V was cut by 2 bases and J by 1 base, with 7 bases left in between. The complete variable domain, with remaining parts taken from reference TRBV2 and TRBJ2-3, reads EPEVTQTPSHQVTQMGQEVILRCVPISNHLYFYWYRQILGQKVEFLVSFYNNEISEKSEIFDDQFSVERPDGSNFTLKIRSTKLEDSAMYFCASSEQGGTDTQYFGPGTRLTVL.

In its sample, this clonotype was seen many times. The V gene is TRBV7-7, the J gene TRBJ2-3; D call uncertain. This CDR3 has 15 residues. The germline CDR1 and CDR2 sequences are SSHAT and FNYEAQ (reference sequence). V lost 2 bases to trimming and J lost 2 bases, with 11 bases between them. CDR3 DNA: TGTGCCAGCAGCTTAATGGGCAGCTCCACAGATACGCAGTATTTT. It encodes CASSLMGSSTDTQYF.

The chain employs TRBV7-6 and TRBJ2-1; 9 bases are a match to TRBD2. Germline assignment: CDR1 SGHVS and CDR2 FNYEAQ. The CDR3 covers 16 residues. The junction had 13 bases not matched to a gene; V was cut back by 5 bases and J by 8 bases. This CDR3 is CASSLRTSEGGDEQFF. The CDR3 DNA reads TGTGCCAGCAGCCTCCGGACTAGCGAAGGGGGGGATGAGCAGTTCTTC.

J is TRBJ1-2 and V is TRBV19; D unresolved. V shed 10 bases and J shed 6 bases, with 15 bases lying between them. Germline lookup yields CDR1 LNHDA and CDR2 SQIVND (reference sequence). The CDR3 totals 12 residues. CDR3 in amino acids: CATKLGFNGYTF. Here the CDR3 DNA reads TGTGCCACCAAATTGGGGTTTAATGGCTACACCTTC.

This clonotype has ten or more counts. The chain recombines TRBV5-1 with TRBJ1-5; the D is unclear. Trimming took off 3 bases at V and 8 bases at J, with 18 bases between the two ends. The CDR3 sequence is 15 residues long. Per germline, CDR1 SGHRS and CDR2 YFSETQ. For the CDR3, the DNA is TGCGCCAGCAGCTACGGGCCCTCTGAGGGTGAGCCCCAGCATTTT. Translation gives CASSYGPSEGEPQHF.

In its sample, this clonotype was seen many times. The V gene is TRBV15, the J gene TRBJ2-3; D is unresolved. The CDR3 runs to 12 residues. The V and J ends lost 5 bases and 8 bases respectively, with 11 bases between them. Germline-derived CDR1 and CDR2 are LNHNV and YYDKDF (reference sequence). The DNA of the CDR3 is TGTGCCACCAGCGGGATAAGAGTTACGCAGTATTTT. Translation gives CATSGIRVTQYF. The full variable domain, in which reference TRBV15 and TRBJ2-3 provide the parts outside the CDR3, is DAMVIQNPRYQVTQFGKPVTLSCSQTLNHNVMYWYQQKSSQAPKLLFHYYDKDFNNEADTPDNFQSRRPNTSFCFLDIRSPGLGDTAMYLCATSGIRVTQYFGPGTRLTVL.

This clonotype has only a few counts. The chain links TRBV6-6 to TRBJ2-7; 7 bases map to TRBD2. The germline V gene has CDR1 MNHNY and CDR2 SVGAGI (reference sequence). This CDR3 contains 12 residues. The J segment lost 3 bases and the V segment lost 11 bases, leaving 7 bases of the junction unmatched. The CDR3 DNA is TGTGCCGGCGGCGGGAGCAGCTACGAGCAGTACTTC. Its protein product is CAGGGSSYEQYF.

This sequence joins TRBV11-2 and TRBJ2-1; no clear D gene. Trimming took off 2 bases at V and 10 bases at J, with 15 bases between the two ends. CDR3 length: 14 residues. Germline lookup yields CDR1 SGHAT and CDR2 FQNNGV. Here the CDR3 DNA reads TGTGCCAGCAGCTTATACAGCGCACAAATGGAGCAGTTCTTC. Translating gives CASSLYSAQMEQFF.

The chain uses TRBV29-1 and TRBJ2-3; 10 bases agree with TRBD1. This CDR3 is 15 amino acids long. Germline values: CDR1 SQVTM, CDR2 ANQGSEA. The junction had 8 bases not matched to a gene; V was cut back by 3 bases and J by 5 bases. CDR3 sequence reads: CSVEGGGTGEDTQYF. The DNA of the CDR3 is TGCAGCGTTGAGGGCGGAGGGACAGGGGAAGATACGCAGTATTTT.

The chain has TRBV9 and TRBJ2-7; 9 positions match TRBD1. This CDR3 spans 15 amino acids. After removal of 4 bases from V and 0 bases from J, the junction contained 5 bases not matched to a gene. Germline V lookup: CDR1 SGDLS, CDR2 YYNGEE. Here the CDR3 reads CASSPRDRDSYEQYF. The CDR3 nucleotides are TGTGCCAGCAGCCCCCGGGACAGGGACTCCTACGAGCAGTACTTC.

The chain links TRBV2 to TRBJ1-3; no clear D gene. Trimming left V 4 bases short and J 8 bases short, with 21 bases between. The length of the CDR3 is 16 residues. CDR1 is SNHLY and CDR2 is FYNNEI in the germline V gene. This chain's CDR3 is CASSVSVGRKTHTIYF. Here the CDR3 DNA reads TGTGCCAGCAGTGTTTCCGTAGGCAGGAAAACACACACCATATATTTT.

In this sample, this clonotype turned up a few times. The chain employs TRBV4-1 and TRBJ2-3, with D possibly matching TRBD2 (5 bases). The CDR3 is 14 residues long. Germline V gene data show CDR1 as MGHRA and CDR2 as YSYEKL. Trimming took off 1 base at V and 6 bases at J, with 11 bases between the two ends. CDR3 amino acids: CASSQVAPRDTQYF. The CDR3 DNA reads TGCGCCAGCAGCCAAGTAGCGCCCCGGGATACGCAGTATTTT.

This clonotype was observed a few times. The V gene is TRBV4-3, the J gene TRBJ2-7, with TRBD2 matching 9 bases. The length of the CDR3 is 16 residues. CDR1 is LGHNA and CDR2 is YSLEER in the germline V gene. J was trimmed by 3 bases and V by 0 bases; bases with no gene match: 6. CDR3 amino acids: CASSQDPAGGNYEQYF. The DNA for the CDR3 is TGCGCCAGCAGCCAAGATCCAGCGGGGGGTAACTACGAGCAGTACTTC.

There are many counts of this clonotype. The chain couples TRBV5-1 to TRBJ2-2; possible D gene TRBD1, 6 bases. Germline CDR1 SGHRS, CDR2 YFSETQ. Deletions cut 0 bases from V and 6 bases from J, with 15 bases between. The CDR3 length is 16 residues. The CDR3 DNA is TGCGCCAGCAGCTTGGTAGCAGGGGCCGGGGCCGGGGAGCTGTTTTTT. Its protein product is CASSLVAGAGAGELFF.

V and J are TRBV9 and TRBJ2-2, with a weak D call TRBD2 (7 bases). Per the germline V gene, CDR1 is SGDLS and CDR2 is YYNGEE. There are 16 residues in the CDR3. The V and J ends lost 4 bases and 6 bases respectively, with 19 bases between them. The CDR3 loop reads CASSSLQRGAAGELFF. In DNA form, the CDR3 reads TGTGCCAGCAGCTCACTTCAACGGGGGGCAGCCGGGGAGCTGTTTTTT.